What follows are 30 T cell receptor delta chains derived from one specimen sequenced in a study of gamma-delta T cells after stem cell transplantation. TCRdb reprocessed the RT-PCR reads through CATT. The data contain some 1,700 delta-chain clones, 3.7% of them singletons. Sequencing was carried out using gamma-delta T cells. Receptors originate from a human donor. It is not recorded whose cells these are; they may come from a transplant donor.

This clone is labeled large (0.1 to 1%). V usage is TRDV2 and J usage is TRDJ1; 10 bases map to TRDD3. V lost 0 bases to trimming and J lost 0 bases; unmatched junction nucleotides: 15. In germline, CDR1 is GEAIGNYY, CDR2 EKD. This CDR3 is 20 amino acids long. The CDR3 here is CACDTVFLSRGIRNTDKLIF. In DNA form, the CDR3 reads TGTGCCTGTGACACCGTTTTCCTGTCGAGGGGGATACGGAACACCGATAAACTCATCTTT.

This clone was seen more than once but under ten times. It differs at one base from a far larger clone, so likely a read error. The chain recombines TRDV2 with TRDJ1; 12 bases are a match to TRDD3. The CDR3 has 15 amino acids. Germline assignment: CDR1 GEAIGNYY and CDR2 EKD. In DNA form, the CDR3 reads TGTGCCAGTGACTCACTAACTGGGGGATACATGGGACTCATCTTT. Its protein product is CASDSLTGGYMGLIF.

This clone qualifies as medium-sized. This sample includes further DNA sequences coding for the same CDR3. The V call is TRDV2, the J call TRDJ1; 10 nucleotides line up with TRDD3. The V segment lost 1 base and the J segment 0 bases; nucleotides outside the gene matches: 7. Germline CDR1 GEAIGNYY, CDR2 EKD. This CDR3 is 17 amino acids long. In DNA form, the CDR3 reads TGTGCCTGTGACACGTTAGCTCTGGGGGATAACACCGATAAACTCATCTTT. As protein: CACDTLALGDNTDKLIF.

In its sample, this clone ranks as large. This sequence joins TRDV2 and TRDJ1; 12 positions match TRDD3. The CDR3 runs to 16 residues. The V gene's germline CDR1 is GEAIGNYY and CDR2 EKD. The junction had 7 bases not matched to a gene; V was cut back by 2 bases and J by 4 bases. CDR3 coding DNA: TGTGCCTGTGACATACTGGGGGATACTACGGTCGATAAACTCATCTTT. It encodes CACDILGDTTVDKLIF.

This clone has more than one count but fewer than ten. This may come from a read error, since a much larger clone is one base off. The chain recombines TRDV2 with TRDJ3; 11 bases match TRDD3. The CDR3 runs 21 residues. Germline assignment: CDR1 GEAIGNYY and CDR2 EKD. The ends lost 0 bases at V and 0 bases at J; junction bases unmatched: 9. CDR3 amino acids: CACDTIMGDTQASWDTRQMFF. For the CDR3, the DNA is TGTGCCTGTGACACCATAATGGGGGATACGCAAGCCTCCTGGGACACCCGACAGATGTTTTTC.

By its share, this clone is medium-sized (0.01 to 0.1%). The chain recombines TRDV2 with TRDJ1; D ambiguous. CDR3 length equals 17 residues. CDR1 is GEAIGNYY, CDR2 EKD, per germline. Trimming cost V 0 bases and J 0 bases, with 16 bases left between them. This chain's CDR3 is CACDTVSNFEYTDKLIF. CDR3 DNA: TGTGCCTGTGACACCGTGTCCAATTTCGAGTACACCGATAAACTCATCTTT.

This clone was counted between two and nine times. The gene calls are TRDV2 and TRDJ3; 13 bases line up with TRDD3. Germline V gene data show CDR1 as GEAIGNYY and CDR2 as EKD. This CDR3 is built from 24 residues. With 0 bases clipped from V and 0 bases from J, the junction kept 16 bases outside the gene matches. CDR3 DNA sequence: TGTGCCTGTGACACCATCGGTACTGGGGGATACGCTATCGAGAGCTCCTGGGACACCCGACAGATGTTTTTC. It yields the protein CACDTIGTGGYAIESSWDTRQMFF.

This clone has only a few counts. V is TRDV2 and J is TRDJ1; 11 bases fit TRDD3. The CDR3 is 20 amino acids. The V segment lost 1 base and the J segment 2 bases; nucleotides outside the gene matches: 17. Looked up from germline, CDR1 is GEAIGNYY and CDR2 is EKD. CDR3 nucleotides: TGTGCCTGTGACACGATCCCTCTACTGGGGGATAGTATTGGGACCGATAAACTCATCTTT. As protein: CACDTIPLLGDSIGTDKLIF.

Comment on this clone: A far larger clone is one nucleotide away, so this likely arose from a read error. Other DNA sequences from this sample encode an identical CDR3 as well. The gene calls are TRDV2 and TRDJ1; D remains unclear. Trimming pared 3 bases from V and 0 bases from J, leaving 13 bases between. Germline V gene sequence: CDR1 GEAIGNYY, CDR2 EKD. This CDR3 comprises 15 residues. This CDR3 reads CACDPLGADTDKLIF. The CDR3 nucleotides are TGTGCCTGTGACCCTCTAGGGGCCGACACCGATAAACTCATCTTT.

This clone was counted only a few times. This chain uses TRDV2 with TRDJ1, with 11 bases that match TRDD3. J lost 4 bases, V lost 0 bases, and 6 bases had no gene match. Germline CDR1 is GEAIGNYY and CDR2 is EKD. The CDR3 is 16 residues long. The CDR3: CACDTLGGGYDDKLIF. CDR3 nucleotide sequence: TGTGCCTGTGACACCCTTGGTGGGGGATACGACGATAAACTCATCTTT.

There are a few counts of this clone. The chain carries TRDV2 and TRDJ2; 9 bases are a match to TRDD3. The CDR3 runs to 19 residues. Germline loops: CDR1 GEAIGNYY, CDR2 EKD. V lost 0 bases to trimming and J lost 4 bases; unmatched junction nucleotides: 14. The CDR3 sequence is CACDTVGDWGTPPTAQLFF. CDR3 DNA sequence: TGTGCCTGTGACACCGTCGGCGACTGGGGGACACCCCCGACAGCACAACTCTTCTTT.

The rearrangement links TRDV2 to TRDJ1; D is undetermined. V lost 3 bases and J lost 0, with 16 bases in between. The CDR3 loop spans 16 amino acids. Germline values: CDR1 GEAIGNYY, CDR2 EKD. Here the CDR3 reads CACDPISYHYTDKLIF. The CDR3 nucleotides read TGTGCCTGTGACCCTATCTCATACCACTACACCGATAAACTCATCTTT.

In its sample, this clone was seen a few times. A far larger clone is only one base removed, so a read error is likely. V usage is TRDV2 and J usage is TRDJ1; D is uncertain. Trimming stripped 3 bases from V and 2 bases from J, with 12 bases between. The CDR3 covers 14 residues. Per germline, CDR1 GEAIGNYY and CDR2 EKD. This CDR3 is CACDAVLKTDKLIF. The CDR3 DNA sequence: TGTGCCTGTGACGCCGTCTTGAAAACCGATAAACTCATCTTT.

This clone was seen only a few times. A far more abundant clone sits one base away, making this likely a read error. The V and J genes are TRDV2 and TRDJ1; weak D call: TRDD3 (6 bases). This CDR3 has 14 residues. Germline values: CDR1 GEAIGNYY, CDR2 EKD. Trimming removed 5 bases from V and 0 bases from J, with 12 bases in between. CDR3 protein: CACGRLGNTDKLIF. The CDR3 coding sequence is TGTGCCTGTGGCCGACTGGGAAACACCGATAAACTCATCTTT.

This clone has only a few counts. This rearrangement joins TRDV2 to TRDJ1; 10 bases are a match to TRDD3. Germline CDR1 GEAIGNYY, CDR2 EKD. The ends lost 3 bases at V and 2 bases at J; junction bases unmatched: 14. This CDR3 has 18 residues. CDR3 amino acids: CACDPVRTGGSHTDKLIF. CDR3 nucleotides: TGTGCCTGTGACCCCGTCAGGACTGGGGGATCTCATACCGATAAACTCATCTTT.

This clone turned up a few times. A far larger clone differs by one base, so this is likely a read error. Other DNA variants within this sample encode the same CDR3. V gene TRDV2 combines with J gene TRDJ1; TRDD3 matches at 13 bases. CDR1 is GEAIGNYY and CDR2 is EKD in the germline V gene. This CDR3 region has 18 residues. The CDR3 DNA reads TGTGCCTGCGACACCCTTGTACTGGGGGATACGCGCACCGATAAACTCATCTTT. It encodes CACDTLVLGDTRTDKLIF.

This clone was observed a handful of times. The protein TCRdb lists belongs to a much larger clone and differs from this DNA's translation at residue 10, which points to a read error; the protein shown is made from the DNA. This chain joins TRDV2 and TRDJ3; D is undetermined. The CDR3 runs to 18 residues. CDR1 and CDR2 (germline): GEAIGNYY, EKD. The V end was cut by 1 base, the J end by 2 bases, with 14 bases between. CDR3 in amino acids: CACDTLRPLPWDTRQMFF. Written as DNA, the CDR3 is TGTGCCTGTGACACTTTGAGGCCACTCCCCTGGGACACCCGACAGATGTTTTTC.

As to this clone: The protein held in TCRdb is that of a much larger clone and does not match this DNA's translation at residue 8, likely because of a read error; the protein shown is translated from the DNA. This chain links TRDV2 with TRDJ1, with D tentatively TRDD3 (5 bases). Germline V gene data show CDR1 as GEAIGNYY and CDR2 as EKD. The CDR3 is 16 residues long. Between the trimmed V and J ends, which lost 3 bases and 1 base, there was a span of 17 bases. The CDR3 loop is CACDPLYGMGTDKLIF. CDR3 bases: TGTGCCTGTGACCCCCTTTATGGGATGGGCACCGATAAACTCATCTTT.

J is TRDJ1 and V is TRDV2, with D possibly being TRDD3 (5 bases). The J gene was not available in TCRdb and was assigned here by matching the DNA to germline segments. CDR3 size: 17 residues. CDR1 and CDR2 from the germline V gene are GEAIGNYY and EKD. V lost 0 bases and J 0 bases, leaving 16 bases between the germline ends. This CDR3 is CACDTVGLRGDTDKLIF. DNA of the CDR3: TGTGCCTGTGACACCGTAGGGCTCCGGGGGGACACCGATAAACTCATCTTT.

As to this clone: A read error is likely here: a far larger clone is one base away. The chain recombines TRDV2 with TRDJ1; weak D call: TRDD3 (5 bases). Germline V gene sequence: CDR1 GEAIGNYY, CDR2 EKD. The CDR3 is made up of 14 amino acids. V was pared by 1 base and J by 0 bases, with 8 bases between. The CDR3 nucleotides are TGTGCCTGTGACACATTGGGGAACACCGATAAACTCATCTTT. Protein sequence: CACDTLGNTDKLIF.

In its sample, this clone was seen a few times. A far larger clone is one base from this, pointing to a likely read error. This sequence joins TRDV2 and TRDJ1; 9 positions match TRDD3. Germline V lookup: CDR1 GEAIGNYY, CDR2 EKD. The CDR3 is 23 amino acids. V lost 1 base, J lost 3 bases, and 29 bases stayed unmatched. CDR3 region: CACDTAFPTVLPLGERGADKLIF. The CDR3 DNA reads as TGTGCCTGTGACACAGCATTTCCTACCGTACTACCACTGGGGGAAAGGGGGGCCGATAAACTCATCTTT.

This clone was seen a few times. This could be a read error, since a much larger clone is one nucleotide away. The chain couples TRDV2 to TRDJ1; 12 bases are a match to TRDD3. Per the germline V gene, CDR1 is GEAIGNYY and CDR2 is EKD. The CDR3 covers 14 residues. The CDR3 here is CACDLLGDTDKPIF. CDR3 bases: TGTGCCTGTGACCTACTGGGGGATACCGATAAACCCATCTTT.

This clone showed up just a few times. One end of the junction is discordant with germline, which a read error may explain. This chain uses TRDV2 with TRDJ1, with D possibly being TRDD3 (6 bases). Germline V gene lookup returns CDR1 GEAIGNYY and CDR2 EKD. This CDR3 has 16 amino acids. CDR3 nucleotide sequence: TGTGCCTGTGACACCGTGGGGGGGACCCCCACCGATCAACTCATCTTT. Amino acids: CACDTVGGTPTDQLIF.

A few counts support this clone. This chain connects TRDV2 to TRDJ1, with D maybe TRDD3 (5 bases). CDR1 is GEAIGNYY and CDR2 is EKD in the germline V gene. The CDR3 extends over 16 amino acids. Trimming stripped 3 bases from V and 0 bases from J, with 16 bases between. In DNA, the CDR3 is TGTGCCTGTGACCCCTTAGGGGGGCTGTACACCGATAAACTCATCTTT. Protein: CACDPLGGLYTDKLIF.

This clone is labeled large. The chain links TRDV2 to TRDJ1, with TRDD3 matching 10 bases. The length of the CDR3 is 15 residues. The germline gives CDR1 GEAIGNYY, CDR2 EKD. Trimming cost V 3 bases and J 2 bases; bases outside gene matches: 5. CDR3 sequence (DNA): TGTGCCTGTGACTCATTACTGGGGGATACCGATAAACTCATCTTT. Its protein is CACDSLLGDTDKLIF.

Worth noting for this clone: It differs at one base from a far larger clone, so likely a read error. The rearrangement joins TRDV2 to TRDJ1; TRDD3 aligns across 9 bases. Germline V gene lookup returns CDR1 GEAIGNYY and CDR2 EKD. The CDR3 spans 23 residues. CDR3 sequence (DNA): TGTGCCTGTAACACAGCATTTCCTACCGGACTACCACTGGGGGAAAGGGGGGCCGATAAACTCATCTTT. Translation gives CACNTAFPTGLPLGERGADKLIF.

This clone was seen a handful of times. J is TRDJ1 and V is TRDV2, with TRDD3 matching over 11 bases. The CDR3 has 19 residues. V shed 0 bases and J 0 bases; nucleotides not matched to a gene: 11. Germline V gene sequence: CDR1 GEAIGNYY, CDR2 EKD. The CDR3 DNA reads TGTGCCTGTGACACCATTGGGGGATACGGGGGGGAGTACACCGATAAACTCATCTTT. It encodes CACDTIGGYGGEYTDKLIF.

This clone was detected only a few times. TCRdb attributes to this sequence the protein of a much larger clone, which differs from the DNA translation at residue 6; a read error is likely, and the protein displayed is translated from the DNA. V usage is TRDV2 and J usage is TRDJ1; 12 bases agree with TRDD3. The germline V gene has CDR1 GEAIGNYY and CDR2 EKD. With V trimmed by 2 bases and J by 2 bases, 11 bases remained unmatched. The CDR3 totals 18 residues. CDR3 DNA: TGTGCCTGTGACATACCTCCGCTGGGGGATACGCGGACCGATAAACTCATCTTT. Its protein is CACDIPPLGDTRTDKLIF.

J is TRDJ1 and V is TRDV2, with TRDD3 matching over 9 bases. Trimming at V came to 3 bases and at J to 0 bases, leaving 22 bases not matched to a gene. This CDR3 is 21 amino acids long. Per germline, CDR1 GEAIGNYY and CDR2 EKD. The CDR3 nucleotides are TGTGCCTGTGACGCTCTGGGGGATGTTCAATTCGTCCCGACGTACACCGATAAACTCATCTTT. It is translated as CACDALGDVQFVPTYTDKLIF.

This clone was picked up a small number of times. The chain has TRDV2 and TRDJ1; the match to TRDD3 covers 8 bases. The CDR3 is 16 residues long. Germline V lookup: CDR1 GEAIGNYY, CDR2 EKD. The J segment lost 3 bases and the V segment lost 3 bases, leaving 11 bases of the junction unmatched. Here the CDR3 DNA reads TGTGCCTGTGACTGGATTACTGGGGGCCACTCCGATAAACTCATCTTT. Translation gives CACDWITGGHSDKLIF.